Below are 27 T cell receptor beta chains sequenced from a single sample in a study of T-cell memory formation after mild COVID-19 listed by TCRdb under 2021. The method behind the library was 5' RACE. Sequencer: Illumina NovaSeq 6000. The raw public data were reprocessed by TCRdb itself: fastp quality trimming at Q25, MiXCR clonotype calling, in-frame beta chains only. Each CDR3 protein appears once, grouped with its most common genes and DNA. Within this sample are about 340,000 distinct CDR3 sequences, with about 21% of them counted one time only. Around 12% of the sample is held by the ten biggest clonotypes. Material: PBMCs or a T cell subset sorted from them (not recorded which). These receptor sequences come from an adult woman who had mild COVID-19 (a few samples of this study predate the infection). The sample titles of this study are shuffled in the database, so cell type and time point are left out; the donor was told from shared clones.

This clonotype was found many times. V gene TRBV5-1 combines with J gene TRBJ2-7, with unresolved D. Per the germline V gene, CDR1 is SGHRS and CDR2 is YFSETQ. The CDR3 consists of 12 residues. Trimming cost V 2 bases and J 4 bases, with 7 bases left between them. CDR3 coding DNA: TGCGCCAGCAGCTTCAGCGCGTACGAGCAGTACTTC. Translated, it gives CASSFSAYEQYF.

In this sample, this clonotype turned up a few times. This chain uses TRBV5-1 with TRBJ2-1; 10 positions match TRBD2. Trimming removed 0 bases from V and 7 bases from J; junction bases left unmatched: 4. CDR3 length equals 15 residues. CDR1 and CDR2 (germline): SGHRS, YFSETQ. The CDR3 coding sequence is TGCGCCAGCAGCTTGGAAGCGGGAGGGTATAATGAGCAGTTCTTC. This encodes CASSLEAGGYNEQFF.

This chain joins TRBV6-2 or TRBV6-3 and TRBJ2-7; TRBD2 is a possible D gene (7 bases). CDR1 is MNHEY and CDR2 is SVGEGT in the germline V gene. This CDR3 has 14 amino acids. V lost 2 bases, J lost 6 bases, and 14 bases lay in between. This CDR3 reads CASSYNGGRGEQYF. The CDR3 DNA follows: TGTGCCAGCAGTTACAACGGGGGGCGCGGCGAGCAGTACTTC.

This chain links TRBV29-1 with TRBJ2-3, with 9 bases identical to TRBD1. Trimming cost V 4 bases and J 4 bases; bases outside gene matches: 6. Germline lookup yields CDR1 SQVTM and CDR2 ANQGSEA. CDR3 length: 14 amino acids. This CDR3 reads CSVGQGVKSDTQYF. The CDR3 region has the DNA TGCAGCGTTGGACAGGGGGTAAAATCAGATACGCAGTATTTT.

This chain joins TRBV15 and TRBJ2-7; D is perhaps TRBD1 or TRBD2 (5 bases each). The CDR3 totals 14 residues. Germline V gene lookup returns CDR1 LNHNV and CDR2 YYDKDF (reference sequence). Trimming stripped 1 base from V and 8 bases from J, with 15 bases between. The CDR3 bases are TGTGCCACCAGCAGAGGAGGGGAACAGAGTAAGCAGTACTTC. It specifies CATSRGGEQSKQYF.

This clonotype was seen ten or more times. This rearrangement joins TRBV7-2 to TRBJ2-7; 9 bases map to TRBD2. CDR1 and CDR2 (germline): SGHTA, FQGNSA. The V and J ends lost 3 bases and 4 bases, in that order; junction bases with no gene match: 1. There are 13 residues in the CDR3. The CDR3 region has the DNA TGTGCCAGCAGCTTGAGCGGGAGGTACGAGCAGTACTTC. Its translation: CASSLSGRYEQYF.

The chain carries TRBV7-8 and TRBJ2-7; D is perhaps TRBD1 or TRBD2 (6 bases each). CDR3 size: 11 residues. Trimming removed 11 bases at V and 8 bases at J, with 16 bases between. Germline V CDR1 and CDR2: SGHVS, FQNEAQ. The CDR3 spells CAGGKGEKQYF. CDR3 nucleotide sequence: TGTGCCGGGGGGAAGGGGGAGAAGCAGTACTTC.

This clonotype was seen only a few times. The chain recombines TRBV24-1 with TRBJ2-3; TRBD2 agrees at 13 bases. CDR1 is KGHDR and CDR2 is SFDVKD in the germline V gene. Germline trimming cut 3 bases from V and 6 bases from J; bases unmatched to any gene: 8. CDR3 length equals 17 residues. CDR3 amino acids: CATSDPGLAGVMDTQYF. The DNA of the CDR3 is TGTGCCACCAGTGATCCCGGACTAGCGGGGGTGATGGATACGCAGTATTTT.

The genes are TRBV11-2 and TRBJ2-3; D could derive from TRBD1 or TRBD2 (7 bases each). V dropped 5 bases and J dropped 3 bases, with 18 bases sitting between them. CDR3 length equals 16 residues. Germline V gene lookup returns CDR1 SGHAT and CDR2 FQNNGV. The CDR3 protein is CASSARQGGSTDTQYF. As DNA, the CDR3 is TGTGCCAGCAGCGCACGACAGGGAGGGTCTACAGATACGCAGTATTTT.

The chain has TRBV29-1 and TRBJ1-2; D is undetermined. V lost 1 base, J lost 4 bases, and 10 bases lay in between. The CDR3 totals 13 residues. Germline assignment: CDR1 SQVTM and CDR2 ANQGSEA. CDR3 DNA: TGCAGCGTTGAAGGGCCGGCTGGCTATGGCTACACCTTC. Protein sequence: CSVEGPAGYGYTF.

This clonotype was seen a handful of times. The J gene is TRBJ2-1, the V gene TRBV27, with a possible D match to TRBD2 (7 bases). Germline V gene sequence: CDR1 MNHEY, CDR2 SMNVEV (reference sequence). V lost 5 bases and J lost 6, with 14 bases in between. CDR3 length: 14 amino acids. In DNA, the CDR3 is TGTGCCAGCAGTCGCCGGGGGGCCTCCAATGAGCAGTTCTTC. Residues: CASSRRGASNEQFF.

The chain links TRBV10-3 to TRBJ2-5, with 7 bases lining up with TRBD1. The CDR3 has 14 amino acids. Trimming cost V 4 bases and J 1 base; bases outside gene matches: 3. Germline-derived CDR1 and CDR2 are ENHRY and SYGVKD. CDR3 region: CAISGPGGQETQYF. CDR3 DNA sequence: TGTGCCATCAGTGGCCCAGGGGGCCAAGAGACCCAGTACTTC.

The chain couples TRBV12-5 to TRBJ1-2; 11 nucleotides align to TRBD1. The CDR3 covers 17 residues. The J segment lost 4 bases and the V segment lost 3 bases, leaving 10 bases of the junction unmatched. In germline, CDR1 is LGHNT, CDR2 FRNRAP. The CDR3 protein is CASGFSEGQGGSYGYTF. CDR3 DNA: TGTGCTAGTGGTTTTTCCGAGGGACAGGGGGGATCCTATGGCTACACCTTC.

This clonotype has a single count. The chain employs TRBV5-1 and TRBJ2-3; perhaps TRBD2 as D (8 bases). The germline CDR1 and CDR2 sequences are SGHRS and YFSETQ. Trimming stripped 4 bases from V and 1 base from J, with 16 bases between. CDR3 length equals 16 residues. The CDR3 nucleotides are TGCGCCAGCAGCCCAGGGGGGACTAGTGGCACAGATACGCAGTATTTT. It yields the protein CASSPGGTSGTDTQYF.

This clonotype came up a few times. The chain recombines TRBV12-3 or TRBV12-4 with TRBJ2-2; no reliable D call. V lost 6 bases and J lost 6, with 23 bases in between. The CDR3 has 17 amino acids. CDR3 DNA sequence: TGTGCCAGCAGCGCCCCAAAAGCCGTACTTGGGGCCGGGGAGCTGTTTTTT. Protein sequence: CASSAPKAVLGAGELFF.

In its sample, this clonotype was seen a few times. The rearrangement links TRBV6-1 to TRBJ2-7, with D perhaps TRBD1 (6 bases). V was shortened by 6 bases and J by 3 bases, with 21 bases between the two germline ends. Germline values: CDR1 MNHNS, CDR2 SASEGT. The CDR3 runs 16 residues. This CDR3 is CASSVLDSKSLYEQYF. DNA for the CDR3: TGTGCCAGCAGCGTTCTGGACAGCAAGTCACTCTACGAGCAGTACTTC.

The chain joins TRBV29-1 to TRBJ1-3, with TRBD1 as a possible D gene (6 bases). Germline V gene lookup returns CDR1 SQVTM and CDR2 ANQGSEA. Deletions cut 7 bases from V and 1 base from J, with 8 bases between. The CDR3 is 12 amino acids. CDR3 region: CSATGSGNTIYF. The CDR3 bases are TGCAGCGCGACAGGATCTGGAAACACCATATATTTT.

The chain joins TRBV30 to TRBJ1-1, with D possibly TRBD1 on 6 matching bases. The CDR3 is made up of 13 amino acids. Germline V CDR1 and CDR2: GTSNPN, SVGIG (reference sequence). V gave up 8 bases and J gave up 1 base, with 14 bases separating them. CDR3 residues: CAQPGHTNTEAFF. DNA of the CDR3: TGTGCCCAACCGGGACACACGAACACTGAAGCTTTCTTT.

This clonotype occurred a few times. The chain has TRBV6-2 or TRBV6-3 and TRBJ2-3; D unresolved. The CDR3 has 13 residues. From germline, CDR1 is MNHEY and CDR2 SVGEGT. Deletions cut 4 bases from V and 4 bases from J, with 9 bases between. The CDR3 region has the DNA TGTGCCAGCAGTTCCAAAGAGCCAGATACGCAGTATTTT. This translates into CASSSKEPDTQYF.

This clonotype was observed a handful of times. The chain recombines TRBV19 with TRBJ1-1; TRBD1 is a possible D gene (5 bases). The ends were cut back, 5 bases at V and 5 bases at J, with 12 bases in the middle. In germline, CDR1 is LNHDA, CDR2 SQIVND (reference sequence). This CDR3 contains 13 residues. The CDR3: CASSPRRGTEAFF. The CDR3 nucleotides are TGTGCCAGTAGTCCGAGAAGGGGAACTGAAGCTTTCTTT.

This chain joins TRBV30 and TRBJ2-7, with 7 bases fitting TRBD2. CDR3 length: 14 residues. V gave up 3 bases and J gave up 4 bases; unmatched junction bases: 9. CDR1 and CDR2 (germline): GTSNPN, SVGIG (reference sequence). The DNA for the CDR3 is TGTGCCTGGAGCATGGGAGGGCCAATTTACGAGCAGTACTTC. Translation gives CAWSMGGPIYEQYF. Complete variable domain (other parts from reference TRBV30 and TRBJ2-7): SQTIHQWPATLVQPVGSPLSLECTVEGTSNPNLYWYRQAAGRGLQLLFYSVGIGQISSEVPQNLSASRPQDRQFILSSKKLLLSDSGFYLCAWSMGGPIYEQYFGPGTRLTVT.

The chain combines TRBV3-1 with TRBJ2-6; 7 bases line up with TRBD1. This CDR3 is 18 amino acids long. After removal of 1 base from V and 4 bases from J, the junction contained 10 bases not matched to a gene. Germline V gene lookup returns CDR1 LGHDT and CDR2 YNNKEL (reference sequence). CDR3 loop: CASSQVDRAIWGANVLTF. The CDR3 bases are TGTGCCAGCAGCCAAGTAGACAGGGCAATATGGGGGGCCAACGTCCTGACTTTC.

The V gene is TRBV2, the J gene TRBJ2-1; perhaps TRBD1 as D (6 bases). The germline V and J ends were trimmed by 1 base and 3 bases, with 13 bases remaining between them. CDR1 and CDR2 (germline): SNHLY, FYNNEI. This CDR3 spans 16 amino acids. CDR3 residues: CASSEVGRGSYNEQFF. CDR3 sequence (DNA): TGTGCCAGCAGTGAAGTGGGCAGGGGAAGCTACAATGAGCAGTTCTTC.

This clonotype was counted only a few times. The V gene is TRBV7-2, the J gene TRBJ2-5; the match to TRBD2 covers 7 bases. The junction had 7 bases not matched to a gene; V was cut back by 8 bases and J by 4 bases. Germline CDR1 SGHTA, CDR2 FQGNSA. CDR3 length: 13 residues. CDR3 DNA: TGTGCCAGCCACTCGGGGGGATCAGAGACCCAGTACTTC. Translation gives CASHSGGSETQYF.

The chain carries TRBV28 and TRBJ2-7; D gene unclear. Germline V gives CDR1 MDHEN, CDR2 SYDVKM. Trimming took 4 bases from V and 7 from J, leaving 11 bases between them. The CDR3 is 12 residues long. The chain's CDR3 is CASSYGSGEQYF. CDR3 DNA: TGTGCCAGCAGTTACGGCTCTGGGGAGCAGTACTTC.

This clonotype showed up many times. The gene calls are TRBV7-2 and TRBJ1-6, with D possibly TRBD1 on 6 matching bases. The ends were cut back, 2 bases at V and 6 bases at J, with 11 bases in the middle. The CDR3 sequence is 15 residues long. CDR1 and CDR2 (germline): SGHTA, FQGNSA. CDR3 coding DNA: TGTGCCAGCAGCTTAAACACAGGGAGTAATTCACCCCTCCACTTT. Translation: CASSLNTGSNSPLHF.

This chain links TRBV4-1 with TRBJ2-2; either TRBD1 or TRBD2 may supply D (5 bases each). The CDR3 spans 12 residues. Germline V CDR1 and CDR2: MGHRA, YSYEKL. The ends were cut back, 6 bases at V and 6 bases at J, with 8 bases in the middle. Here the CDR3 reads CASRWGSGELFF. The CDR3 nucleotides are TGCGCCAGCAGATGGGGGTCCGGGGAGCTGTTTTTT.